The 18 T cell receptor beta chains given below trace back to one sample, sequenced in a study of shared clonotypes between healthy human individuals. Only in-frame clones appear in the TCRdb table, and some are missing; sequencing was by immunoSEQ multiplex PCR. The top ten clones hold 0.45% of a sample with approximately 1.5 million clones, roughly 98% of them seen once. Sequences were obtained from naive CD4+ T cells sorted from blood. Documented subset: CD45RA+ positively selected. Every receptor here comes from a man aged 25 to 45 in good health.

The V gene is TRBV14, the J gene TRBJ2-2; unclear D gene. V lost 4 bases, J lost 6 bases, and 12 bases lay in between. The CDR3 is made up of 14 amino acids. The germline CDR1 and CDR2 sequences are SGHDN and FVKESK. The CDR3, as DNA: TGTGCCAGCAGCCCCGTCAACGAGCCCGGGGAGCTGTTTTTT. Protein product: CASSPVNEPGELFF.

J is TRBJ2-7 and V is TRBV27; D remains ambiguous. Trimming removed 6 bases at V and 2 bases at J, with 17 bases between. Germline CDR1 reads MNHEY; CDR2 reads SMNVEV (reference sequence). The CDR3 consists of 15 residues. The CDR3 nucleotides are TGTGCCAGCAGCCTAACCCCCGCCAGACCCTACGAGCAGTACTTC. Protein: CASSLTPARPYEQYF.

The chain recombines TRBV6-5 with TRBJ1-4, with unresolved D. Germline V gives CDR1 MNHEY, CDR2 SVGAGI. V lost 2 bases to trimming and J lost 4 bases, with 5 bases between them. This CDR3 is 13 amino acids long. In nucleotides, the CDR3 is TGTGCCAGCAGTTACAGGGATAATGAAAAACTGTTTTTT. This translates into CASSYRDNEKLFF.

The rearrangement joins TRBV10-3 to TRBJ1-4, with D perhaps matching TRBD1 (5 bases). Between the trimmed V and J ends, which lost 1 base and 5 bases, there was a span of 8 bases. The CDR3 has 14 residues. Germline-derived CDR1 and CDR2 are ENHRY and SYGVKD. CDR3 sequence reads: CAISELAGNEKLFF. CDR3 nucleotides: TGTGCCATCAGTGAGTTGGCAGGGAATGAAAAACTGTTTTTT.

The chain recombines TRBV27 with TRBJ1-1; 7 bases fit TRBD1. V was pared by 3 bases and J by 7 bases, with 5 bases of the junction left unmatched. The CDR3 extends over 13 amino acids. In germline, CDR1 is MNHEY, CDR2 SMNVEV (reference sequence). As DNA, the CDR3 is TGTGCCAGCAGTTTGGTAGGGGGCGATGAAGCTTTCTTT. Its translation is CASSLVGGDEAFF.

This chain uses TRBV28 with TRBJ1-1; D remains unclear. Germline V gene sequence: CDR1 MDHEN, CDR2 SYDVKM. V was clipped by 3 bases and J by 4 bases, with 12 bases between them. The CDR3 loop spans 14 amino acids. The CDR3 loop reads CASSLDFLVTEAFF. The CDR3 region has the DNA TGTGCCAGCAGTTTGGACTTTCTGGTCACTGAAGCTTTCTTT.

J is TRBJ2-7 and V is TRBV2; perhaps D is TRBD1 or TRBD2 (5 bases each). The CDR3 contains 14 residues. Looked up from germline, CDR1 is SNHLY and CDR2 is FYNNEI. Trimming left V 6 bases short and J 0 bases short, with 12 bases between. The DNA for the CDR3 is TGTGCCAGCAGAGAGGGACGGAGCTCCTACGAGCAGTACTTC. It is translated as CASREGRSSYEQYF.

The CDR3 here is CASSKGTGQSTDTQYF. CDR3 nucleotide sequence: TGTGCCAGTAGTAAAGGGACAGGACAAAGCACAGATACGCAGTATTTT. The rearrangement uses TRBV19 and TRBJ2-3; 8 bases map to TRBD1. From germline, CDR1 is LNHDA and CDR2 SQIVND (reference sequence). The CDR3 has 16 amino acids. V shed 4 bases and J 0 bases; nucleotides not matched to a gene: 6.

The CDR3 reads CASSYQGANENYGYTF. The CDR3 nucleotides are TGTGCCAGCAGCTATCAGGGGGCCAATGAAAACTATGGCTACACCTTC. The V and J genes are TRBV7-2 and TRBJ1-2, with 8 bases fitting TRBD1. From germline, CDR1 is SGHTA and CDR2 FQGNSA. With 4 bases clipped from V and 2 bases from J, the junction kept 9 bases outside the gene matches. The CDR3 has 16 amino acids.

The chain uses TRBV6-5 and TRBJ1-2; 8 positions match TRBD1. Germline trimming cut 6 bases from V and 3 bases from J; bases unmatched to any gene: 6. Germline V gene data show CDR1 as MNHEY and CDR2 as SVGAGI. This CDR3 has 14 amino acids. The CDR3, as DNA: TGTGCCAGCAGGGAAGGGACAGGATACTATGGCTACACCTTC. This translates into CASREGTGYYGYTF.

V gene TRBV29-1 combines with J gene TRBJ1-1; TRBD1 is a possible D gene (6 bases). V gave up 6 bases and J gave up 7 bases, with 15 bases separating them. The V gene's germline CDR1 is SQVTM and CDR2 ANQGSEA. The CDR3 has 12 residues. CDR3 DNA: TGCAGCGTCGGACGTGACAGGCTTGAAGCTTTCTTT. This translates into CSVGRDRLEAFF.

Here the CDR3 reads CASSRPGGLETQYF. The CDR3, as DNA: TGCGCCAGCAGCCGTCCGGGAGGGTTAGAGACCCAGTACTTC. V usage is TRBV5-1 and J usage is TRBJ2-5; 8 bases map to TRBD2. CDR1 and CDR2 (germline): SGHRS, YFSETQ. V lost 4 bases to trimming and J lost 4 bases; unmatched junction nucleotides: 6. The CDR3 length is 14 residues.

Worth noting for this clone: In the same sample, other DNA sequences code for this CDR3. The rearrangement links TRBV5-1 to TRBJ2-7; tentatively, D is TRBD1 (5 bases). Trimming took 0 bases from V and 4 from J, leaving 11 bases between them. The germline CDR1 and CDR2 sequences are SGHRS and YFSETQ. The CDR3 runs 14 residues. The CDR3 is CASSLGGQGYEQYF. For the CDR3, the DNA is TGCGCCAGCAGCTTGGGAGGACAAGGTTACGAGCAGTACTTC.

This clone was recorded once. In DNA form, the CDR3 reads TGTGCCACCAGCAGAGTTAGGGAGACCTACGAGCAGTACTTC. Translated: CATSRVRETYEQYF. The V and J genes are TRBV15 and TRBJ2-7; the D gene is possibly TRBD2 (5 bases). V was pared by 1 base and J by 2 bases, with 9 bases between. This CDR3 region has 14 residues. The V gene's germline CDR1 is LNHNV and CDR2 YYDKDF (reference sequence).

The gene calls are TRBV30 and TRBJ2-6; 10 bases map to TRBD1. The CDR3 runs 15 residues. With 8 bases clipped from V and 2 bases from J, the junction kept 6 bases outside the gene matches. Germline V gene lookup returns CDR1 GTSNPN and CDR2 SVGIG (reference sequence). CDR3 loop: CALGTGAAGANVLTF. For the CDR3, the DNA is TGTGCCCTAGGGACAGGGGCAGCTGGGGCCAACGTCCTGACTTTC.

This sequence joins TRBV19 and TRBJ1-5; TRBD1 might be the D (5 bases). Between the trimmed V and J ends, which lost 8 bases and 7 bases, there was a span of 9 bases. Germline lookup yields CDR1 LNHDA and CDR2 SQIVND (reference sequence). The CDR3 is 11 residues long. CDR3: CASAAGQPQHF. The CDR3, as DNA: TGTGCCAGTGCCGCAGGGCAGCCCCAGCATTTT. The full variable domain, with the rest looked up from reference TRBV19 and TRBJ1-5, is DGGITQSPKYLFRKEGQNVTLSCEQNLNHDAMYWYRQDPGQGLRLIYYSQIVNDFQKGDIAEGYSVSREKKESFPLTVTSAQKNPTAFYLCASAAGQPQHFGDGTRLSIL.

The chain couples TRBV4-3 to TRBJ2-3; a weak D match, TRBD1 (6 bases). Germline lookup yields CDR1 LGHNA and CDR2 YSLEER. This CDR3 is built from 17 residues. Between the trimmed V and J ends, which lost 3 bases and 0 bases, there was a span of 16 bases. CDR3 nucleotide sequence: TGCGCCAGCAGCCAGGAACACGGACAGTACAGCACAGATACGCAGTATTTT. Amino acid sequence: CASSQEHGQYSTDTQYF.

The CDR3 DNA is TGTGCCAGCAGTTGGCCCGGGCGGGGGAACACCGGGGAGCTGTTTTTT. Translating gives CASSWPGRGNTGELFF. The J gene is TRBJ2-2, the V gene TRBV2; maybe TRBD2 (6 bases). The germline CDR1 and CDR2 sequences are SNHLY and FYNNEI. The CDR3 is 16 residues long. V lost 5 bases and J 1 base, leaving 14 bases between the germline ends.